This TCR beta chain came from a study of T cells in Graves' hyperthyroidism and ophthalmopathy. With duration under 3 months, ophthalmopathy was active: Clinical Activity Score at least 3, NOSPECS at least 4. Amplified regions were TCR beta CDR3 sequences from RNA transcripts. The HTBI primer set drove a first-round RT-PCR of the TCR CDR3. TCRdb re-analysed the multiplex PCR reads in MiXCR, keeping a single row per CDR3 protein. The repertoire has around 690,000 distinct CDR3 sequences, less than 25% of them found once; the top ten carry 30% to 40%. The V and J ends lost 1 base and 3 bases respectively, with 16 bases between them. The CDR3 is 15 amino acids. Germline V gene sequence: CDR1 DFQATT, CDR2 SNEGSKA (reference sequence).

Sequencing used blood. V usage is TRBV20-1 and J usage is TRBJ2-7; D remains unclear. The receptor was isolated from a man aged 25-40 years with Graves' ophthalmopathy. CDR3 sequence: CSARGRAQIYYEQYF. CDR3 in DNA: TGCAGTGCTAGAGGTCGTGCCCAGATATACTACGAGCAGTACTTC.